Below, 19 T cell receptor beta chains from the same sample are listed, as sequenced in a study of blood T cell repertoires in COVID-19. Clones were read by immunoSEQ multiplex PCR, and TCRdb kept only the in-frame ones, dropping some. The table lists 150,000 to 200,000 clones, 80% of them singletons. Sequencing was carried out using peripheral blood. These receptor sequences come from a man between 60 and 75 years old with acute or convalescent COVID-19.

The rearrangement joins TRBV20-1 to TRBJ1-2; D unclear. This CDR3 spans 11 amino acids. The germline gives CDR1 DFQATT, CDR2 SNEGSKA (reference sequence). The V and J ends lost 4 bases and 7 bases respectively, with 10 bases between them. In DNA, the CDR3 is TGCAGTGCTAAGAGGGCCCCTGGCTACACCTTC. This translates into CSAKRAPGYTF.

This clone was detected a few times. The chain employs TRBV3-1 (or the pseudogene TRBV3-2) and TRBJ2-1; 12 bases agree with TRBD2. The V and J ends lost 1 base and 6 bases, in that order; junction bases with no gene match: 4. The CDR3 totals 16 residues. Germline V gene lookup returns CDR1 LGHDT and CDR2 YNNKEL (reference sequence). The CDR3, as DNA: TGTGCCAGCAGCCAAGGACTAGCGGGAGTAGGCAATGAGCAGTTCTTC. Translated: CASSQGLAGVGNEQFF.

The chain carries TRBV5-1 and TRBJ2-7; a weak D match, TRBD1 (5 bases). V lost 0 bases, J lost 2 bases, and 12 bases lay in between. CDR3 length equals 15 residues. Germline V CDR1 and CDR2: SGHRS, YFSETQ. CDR3 residues: CASSLAPGQTYEQYF. CDR3 nucleotide sequence: TGCGCCAGCAGCTTGGCTCCAGGGCAAACCTACGAGCAGTACTTC.

This clone showed up just a few times. The genes are TRBV5-1 and TRBJ1-4; D is unclear. V lost 3 bases to trimming and J lost 3 bases, with 6 bases between them. This CDR3 comprises 13 residues. The germline V gene encodes CDR1 SGHRS and CDR2 YFSETQ. CDR3 sequence: CASSSLPNEKLFF. In DNA form, the CDR3 reads TGCGCCAGCAGCTCACTTCCTAATGAAAAACTGTTTTTT.

The gene calls are TRBV4-1 and TRBJ2-4; 14 bases are shared with TRBD2. This CDR3 has 20 amino acids. The germline V gene has CDR1 MGHRA and CDR2 YSYEKL. V gave up 4 bases and J gave up 0 bases; unmatched junction bases: 11. The chain's CDR3 is CASSPGPGLAGVLAKNIQYF. The CDR3 DNA follows: TGCGCCAGCAGCCCCGGCCCGGGACTAGCGGGGGTACTAGCCAAAAACATTCAGTACTTC.

The V gene is TRBV30, the J gene TRBJ2-5, with 9 bases identical to TRBD1. CDR3 length: 15 amino acids. CDR1 is GTSNPN, CDR2 SVGIG, per germline (reference sequence). The trim removed 3 bases at V and 5 bases at J, leaving 10 bases unmatched. In DNA form, the CDR3 reads TGTGCCTGGAGGGCCTCGGGACAGGGTTTTGAGACCCAGTACTTC. It specifies CAWRASGQGFETQYF.

The chain joins TRBV7-3 to TRBJ1-3, with 7 bases matching TRBD1. The germline CDR1 and CDR2 sequences are SGHTA and FQGTGA. This CDR3 has 14 amino acids. The trim removed 5 bases at V and 4 bases at J, leaving 5 bases unmatched. CDR3 in amino acids: CASSTTGQGNTIYF. The CDR3 bases are TGTGCCAGCAGCACGACAGGGCAAGGAAACACCATATATTTT.

The CDR3 DNA reads TGTGCCAGTAGTGGCCCAAGGGGCTATACCCTCAGTGAGCAGTTCTTC. This encodes CASSGPRGYTLSEQFF. The chain joins TRBV19 to TRBJ2-1, with TRBD1 as a possible D gene (5 bases). The germline V gene has CDR1 LNHDA and CDR2 SQIVND (reference sequence). V shed 5 bases and J shed 9 bases, with 23 bases lying between them. There are 16 residues in the CDR3.

In this sample, this clone turned up a few times. The rearrangement links TRBV10-3 to TRBJ2-1; D perhaps matches TRBD2 (5 bases). V was shortened by 4 bases and J by 8 bases, with 9 bases between the two germline ends. Germline-derived CDR1 and CDR2 are ENHRY and SYGVKD. This CDR3 contains 12 residues. This chain's CDR3 is CAISGPSYEQFF. The CDR3, as DNA: TGTGCCATCAGTGGGCCTAGCTATGAGCAGTTCTTC.

The chain couples TRBV2 to TRBJ2-7, with TRBD2 matching over 8 bases. V gave up 6 bases and J gave up 3 bases; unmatched junction bases: 4. CDR3 length equals 13 residues. Looked up from germline, CDR1 is SNHLY and CDR2 is FYNNEI. CDR3 sequence: CASSVTSGYEQYF. The DNA of the CDR3 is TGTGCCAGCAGCGTTACTAGCGGCTACGAGCAGTACTTC.

The chain uses TRBV19 and TRBJ1-5, with D hard to call. The CDR3 sequence is 15 residues long. In germline, CDR1 is LNHDA, CDR2 SQIVND (reference sequence). The ends were cut back, 4 bases at V and 4 bases at J, with 14 bases in the middle. Written as DNA, the CDR3 is TGTGCCAGTAGTACCACGGACTACACTAATCAGCCCCAGCATTTT. The encoded protein is CASSTTDYTNQPQHF.

The CDR3 spells CASSRTSGNHEQFF. DNA of the CDR3: TGTGCCAGCAGTAGGACTAGCGGGAACCATGAGCAGTTCTTC. The V call is TRBV28, the J call TRBJ2-1; 12 nucleotides match TRBD2. Germline CDR1 and CDR2: MDHEN and SYDVKM. The V gene end was trimmed by 5 bases and the J gene end by 8 bases; junction bases not matched to a gene: 4. The CDR3 is 14 residues long.

This clone was detected only once. The rearrangement uses TRBV5-5 and TRBJ1-2; D is unclear. V dropped 5 bases and J dropped 0 bases, with 5 bases sitting between them. CDR1 SGHKS and CDR2 YYEKEE come from the germline V gene (reference sequence). The CDR3 length is 12 residues. CDR3 bases: TGTGCCAGCAGTTTTACTAACTATGGCTACACCTTC. Protein product: CASSFTNYGYTF. The variable domain in full, with the rest retrieved from reference TRBV5-5 and TRBJ1-2, is DAGVTQSPTHLIKTRGQQVTLRCSPISGHKSVSWYQQVLGQGPQFIFQYYEKEERGRGNFPDRFSARQFPNYSSELNVNALLLGDSALYLCASSFTNYGYTFGSGTRLTVV.

This chain connects TRBV5-4 to TRBJ2-2; D might be TRBD1 (6 bases). Per the germline V gene, CDR1 is SGHNT and CDR2 is YYREEE (reference sequence). The CDR3 runs to 15 residues. V gave up 3 bases and J gave up 3 bases, with 12 bases separating them. Written as DNA, the CDR3 is TGTGCCAGCAGCTATGTACAGGGCGACACCGGGGAGCTGTTTTTT. This gives the protein CASSYVQGDTGELFF. Variable domain in full (rest from reference TRBV5-4 and TRBJ2-2): ETGVTQSPTHLIKTRGQQVTLRCSSQSGHNTVSWYQQALGQGPQFIFQYYREEENGRGNFPPRFSGLQFPNYSSELNVNALELDDSALYLCASSYVQGDTGELFFGEGSRLTVL.

This sequence joins TRBV18 and TRBJ1-4, with 7 bases lining up with TRBD1. The V gene's germline CDR1 is KGHSH and CDR2 LQKENI. The CDR3 consists of 14 residues. With V trimmed by 2 bases and J by 8 bases, 5 bases remained unmatched. The CDR3 sequence: CASSPDRAREKLFF. The DNA for the CDR3 is TGTGCCAGCTCACCAGACAGGGCACGCGAAAAACTGTTTTTT.

The J gene is TRBJ2-7, the V gene TRBV9, with a weak D call TRBD2 (5 bases). Germline CDR1 reads SGDLS; CDR2 reads YYNGEE. There are 16 residues in the CDR3. V lost 0 bases to trimming and J lost 0 bases, with 13 bases between them. Here the CDR3 reads CASSVGPSLSSYEQYF. CDR3 sequence (DNA): TGTGCCAGCAGCGTAGGTCCTAGCCTTTCCTCCTACGAGCAGTACTTC.

The chain carries TRBV19 and TRBJ1-2; the D gene is possibly TRBD1 (5 bases). The V end lost 5 bases, the J end lost 2 bases, and 18 bases lay between the germline ends. Germline CDR1 is LNHDA and CDR2 is SQIVND (reference sequence). CDR3 length equals 16 residues. The CDR3 sequence is CASSWGLGTSNYGYTF. The CDR3 DNA reads TGTGCCAGTAGTTGGGGACTGGGGACGTCGAACTATGGCTACACCTTC.

The genes are TRBV11-1 and TRBJ2-1; maybe TRBD2 (6 bases). Trimming stripped 6 bases from V and 4 bases from J, with 13 bases between. From germline, CDR1 is SGHAT and CDR2 FQDESV (reference sequence). This CDR3 contains 14 residues. This chain's CDR3 is CASRGGMGYNEQFF. The CDR3, as DNA: TGTGCCAGCAGGGGCGGGATGGGGTACAATGAGCAGTTCTTC.

The J gene is TRBJ1-6, the V gene TRBV12-3 or TRBV12-4, with TRBD1 as a possible D gene (5 bases). The V gene lost 7 bases and the J gene lost 8 bases, with 9 bases spanning the gap. The CDR3 runs 12 residues. CDR3 loop: CASTAGYSPLHF. The CDR3 region has the DNA TGTGCCAGCACCGCAGGGTATTCACCCCTCCACTTT.